The source of this TCR beta chain is a study of TIL therapy for anti-PD-1-resistant metastatic lung cancer. Looking at the study overall: Median tumor mutation burden was under 1.9 mutations per megabase.

Germline V gene data show CDR1 as SGDLS and CDR2 as YYNGEE. CDR3 size: 14 residues. Losses at the gene ends were 5 bases for V and 5 bases for J; bases not matched to a gene: 9. Regarding the study as a whole: This highly selected cohort may not generalize to typical lung cancer patients.

The immunoSEQ assay was v3. Libraries were sequenced to 2 million to 2.5 million read pairs (survey) or roughly 4.5-6 million (deep). Only in-frame clones appear in the TCRdb table, and some are missing; sequencing was by immunoSEQ multiplex PCR. The sample consists of approximately 45,000 clones, around 80% of them appearing once. As regards this clone: Its antigen is not known.

Time point meaning: pre-treatment sample, taken before nivolumab and TIL therapy. Stage 4 NSCLC adults joined between late 2017 and 2020. The TCR was taken from a man aged 65-85 years with non-small cell lung cancer. This specimen consisted of blood, obtained at baseline. The genes are TRBV9 and TRBJ2-7; TRBD2 aligns across 8 bases. The DNA for the CDR3 is TGTGCCAGCAGTCTTAGCGGGAACCGGGACGAGCAGTACTTC. Translating it yields CASSLSGNRDEQYF.